This passage covers 22 T cell receptor beta chains from one sample sequenced in a study of a mutant IDH1 vaccine in newly diagnosed glioma. Clones were read by immunoSEQ multiplex PCR, and TCRdb kept only the in-frame ones, dropping some. The data show tens of thousands of clones, 87% seen once. Specified time point: week 5, during vaccination. Each vaccine dose was 300 ug of mutant IDH1 20-mer peptide, with topical imiquimod. These receptors' targets are unknown. Here the sequenced sample was peripheral blood mononuclear cells (PBMCs), taken from a glioma patient whose treatment included an IDH1 peptide vaccine. These receptors were taken from a woman between 35 and 50 years old with glioma. Some clones in this sample may be carry-over from other donors' samples.

This chain links TRBV7-8 with TRBJ1-5, with a weak D call TRBD1 (5 bases). CDR1 SGHVS and CDR2 FQNEAQ come from the germline V gene. Trimming took off 5 bases at V and 0 bases at J, with 20 bases between the two ends. The CDR3 is 18 amino acids. CDR3 DNA: TGTGCCAGCAGCCCTAAGGGGCTGAACCTTAATAGCAATCAGCCCCAGCATTTT. Protein: CASSPKGLNLNSNQPQHF.

This chain connects TRBV5-1 to TRBJ2-7; D perhaps matches TRBD1 (5 bases). Trimming removed 2 bases from V and 6 bases from J, with 12 bases in between. The CDR3 covers 13 residues. Per germline, CDR1 SGHRS and CDR2 YFSETQ. The CDR3 region has the DNA TGCGCCAGCAGCTTAGAACGACAGAGCGAGCAGTACTTC. Translated, it gives CASSLERQSEQYF.

This chain connects TRBV27 to TRBJ2-7, with D possibly TRBD1 on 5 matching bases. The germline V gene has CDR1 MNHEY and CDR2 SMNVEV (reference sequence). CDR3 length: 14 residues. V lost 7 bases to trimming and J lost 0 bases, with 13 bases between them. CDR3 region: CASNQQGTSYEQYF. The CDR3 region has the DNA TGTGCCAGCAATCAGCAGGGTACCTCCTACGAGCAGTACTTC.

This CDR3 reads CASSVLGTGSQPQHF. As DNA, the CDR3 is TGTGCCAGCAGTGTTTTAGGGACAGGGAGTCAGCCCCAGCATTTT. This chain uses TRBV28 with TRBJ1-5; TRBD1 agrees at 9 bases. V was pared by 5 bases and J by 6 bases, with 8 bases of the junction left unmatched. Germline CDR1 MDHEN, CDR2 SYDVKM. This CDR3 spans 15 amino acids. Variable domain in full (rest from reference TRBV28 and TRBJ1-5): DVKVTQSSRYLVKRTGEKVFLECVQDMDHENMFWYRQDPGLGLRLIYFSYDVKMKEKGDIPEGYSVSREKKERFSLILESASTNQTSMYLCASSVLGTGSQPQHFGDGTRLSIL.

The rearrangement joins TRBV7-6 to TRBJ2-3; D unclear. The germline V gene encodes CDR1 SGHVS and CDR2 FNYEAQ. This CDR3 contains 13 residues. V lost 4 bases and J lost 1, with 6 bases in between. CDR3 sequence (DNA): TGTGCCAGCAGCTATCGGCGCACAGATACGCAGTATTTT. Residues: CASSYRRTDTQYF.

This clone is a singleton in its sample. The V and J genes are TRBV27 and TRBJ2-3; D is possibly TRBD2 (6 bases). CDR1 MNHEY and CDR2 SMNVEV come from the germline V gene (reference sequence). The V and J ends lost 3 bases and 8 bases respectively, with 6 bases between them. This CDR3 has 11 amino acids. The CDR3 DNA reads TGTGCCAGCAGTTTCGGGGGTACGCAGTATTTT. It specifies CASSFGGTQYF.

The chain recombines TRBV6-5 with TRBJ2-1; either TRBD1 or TRBD2 may fit D (5 bases each). Trimming cost V 5 bases and J 8 bases, with 16 bases left between them. Germline V gene sequence: CDR1 MNHEY, CDR2 SVGAGI. This CDR3 region has 14 residues. For the CDR3, the DNA is TGTGCCAGCAGTGATATGAGGGGCTTGTATGAGCAGTTCTTC. This sequence encodes CASSDMRGLYEQFF.

The V call is TRBV5-4, the J call TRBJ2-1; perhaps TRBD2 as D (6 bases). Germline CDR1 SGHNT, CDR2 YYREEE (reference sequence). Between the trimmed V and J ends, which lost 2 bases and 10 bases, there was a span of 13 bases. This CDR3 comprises 13 residues. CDR3 amino acids: CASSFYGSGEQFF. The CDR3, as DNA: TGTGCCAGCAGCTTCTATGGGAGCGGGGAGCAGTTCTTC.

The chain joins TRBV7-9 to TRBJ1-6; 9 bases line up with TRBD1. This CDR3 spans 14 amino acids. Looked up from germline, CDR1 is SEHNR and CDR2 is FQNEAQ (reference sequence). The trim removed 4 bases at V and 6 bases at J, leaving 1 base unmatched. The CDR3: CASSSQGANSPLHF. The CDR3 nucleotides read TGTGCCAGCAGCTCACAGGGGGCTAATTCACCCCTCCACTTT.

J is TRBJ2-2 and V is TRBV4-2, with D perhaps assigned TRBD1 or TRBD2 (6 bases each). Germline CDR1 reads LGHNA; CDR2 reads YNFKEQ. Deletions cut 1 base from V and 8 bases from J, with 29 bases between. The CDR3 length is 20 residues. The chain's CDR3 is CASSQGGARQDPKRLGELFF. CDR3 DNA sequence: TGTGCCAGCAGCCAAGGGGGGGCCAGACAGGACCCAAAACGCTTGGGGGAGCTGTTTTTT.

V gene TRBV4-3 combines with J gene TRBJ2-6, with D maybe TRBD1 (6 bases). The germline CDR1 and CDR2 sequences are LGHNA and YSLEER. V was cut by 0 bases and J by 2 bases, with 8 bases left in between. This CDR3 region has 16 residues. As DNA, the CDR3 is TGCGCCAGCAGCCAAGAGCAGGGGACTGGGGCCAACGTCCTGACTTTC. It codes for CASSQEQGTGANVLTF.

V gene TRBV11-2 combines with J gene TRBJ1-3; possible D gene TRBD1, 5 bases. The V gene lost 2 bases and the J gene lost 8 bases, with 10 bases spanning the gap. The CDR3 is made up of 13 amino acids. The germline V gene has CDR1 SGHAT and CDR2 FQNNGV. The CDR3 coding sequence is TGTGCCAGCAGCTTATCCGGGGACTACACCATATATTTT. It is translated as CASSLSGDYTIYF.

In its sample, this clone was seen once. The chain has TRBV7-6 and TRBJ2-1; 9 nucleotides align to TRBD1. The CDR3 totals 21 residues. In germline, CDR1 is SGHVS, CDR2 FNYEAQ. V gave up 3 bases and J gave up 12 bases; unmatched junction bases: 30. The CDR3 is CASSFPLNAEPGTGRKEGQFF. The CDR3 DNA reads TGTGCCAGCAGCTTTCCACTTAATGCAGAGCCCGGGACAGGGCGGAAAGAGGGGCAGTTCTTC.

This clone was counted a single time. The rearrangement uses TRBV19 and TRBJ2-2; perhaps D is TRBD1 or TRBD2 (5 bases each). The germline gives CDR1 LNHDA, CDR2 SQIVND (reference sequence). V was cut by 7 bases and J by 2 bases, with 20 bases left in between. This CDR3 is 17 amino acids long. The CDR3 DNA reads as TGTGCCAGTACCCCTCTCCGGGACCCAACTAACACCGGGGAGCTGTTTTTT. Translation gives CASTPLRDPTNTGELFF.

The chain recombines TRBV6-6 with TRBJ2-7; 8 nucleotides line up with TRBD2. The CDR3 loop spans 15 amino acids. Germline CDR1 and CDR2: MNHNY and SVGAGI (reference sequence). V was clipped by 5 bases and J by 6 bases; unmatched bases: 12. The CDR3 region has the DNA TGTGCCAGCAGTAACCGACGGGCGGGAGGCTCCGAGCAGTACTTC. It is translated as CASSNRRAGGSEQYF.

For the CDR3, the DNA is TGTGCCAGCAGACGTGGGACTAGCGATTACAATGAGCAGTTCTTC. Translated: CASRRGTSDYNEQFF. The chain recombines TRBV28 with TRBJ2-1; 10 bases map to TRBD2. Per the germline V gene, CDR1 is MDHEN and CDR2 is SYDVKM. Unmatched junction bases numbered 6, after V lost 6 bases and J lost 4 bases. The CDR3 runs to 15 residues.

This chain connects TRBV6-6 to TRBJ1-2; unclear D gene. Trimming took off 7 bases at V and 1 base at J, with 16 bases between the two ends. From germline, CDR1 is MNHNY and CDR2 SVGAGI (reference sequence). CDR3 length: 15 amino acids. Here the CDR3 reads CASKLDGDDNYGYTF. Here the CDR3 DNA reads TGTGCCAGCAAACTAGACGGGGATGATAACTATGGCTACACCTTC.

This chain links TRBV6-6 with TRBJ1-1, with a tentative D call TRBD1 (6 bases). The length of the CDR3 is 13 residues. Germline V lookup: CDR1 MNHNY, CDR2 SVGAGI (reference sequence). The germline V and J ends were trimmed by 5 bases and 2 bases, with 9 bases remaining between them. CDR3 sequence reads: CASSRQDNTEAFF. The CDR3, as DNA: TGTGCCAGCAGTCGACAGGATAACACTGAAGCTTTCTTT.

The V call is TRBV18, the J call TRBJ2-6; D gene ambiguous. Germline V gene lookup returns CDR1 KGHSH and CDR2 LQKENI. The CDR3 loop spans 14 amino acids. Between the trimmed V and J ends, which lost 2 bases and 2 bases, there was a span of 4 bases. In nucleotides, the CDR3 is TGTGCCAGCTCACCAGGAACTGGGGCCAACGTCCTGACTTTC. This codes for CASSPGTGANVLTF.

This rearrangement joins TRBV27 to TRBJ1-2; no definite D call. Trimming shortened V by 2 bases and J by 4 bases, and 8 bases separated the two germline ends. CDR1 and CDR2 (germline): MNHEY, SMNVEV (reference sequence). The CDR3 is 13 residues long. CDR3 sequence reads: CASSLGVSYGYTF. The CDR3 region has the DNA TGTGCCAGCAGTTTAGGCGTGAGCTATGGCTACACCTTC.

The chain combines TRBV6-5 with TRBJ1-2; possible D gene TRBD1, 6 bases. This CDR3 comprises 15 residues. Germline values: CDR1 MNHEY, CDR2 SVGAGI. With 2 bases removed from V and 5 bases from J, the gap between germline ends came to 15 bases. Here the CDR3 reads CASSYGRGYRYGYTF. In DNA, the CDR3 is TGTGCCAGCAGTTACGGCAGGGGATATCGATATGGCTACACCTTC.

The V call is TRBV7-3, the J call TRBJ2-7; TRBD2 is a possible D gene (6 bases). The CDR3 has 15 amino acids. Germline-derived CDR1 and CDR2 are SGHTA and FQGTGA. Trimming took 2 bases from V and 4 from J, leaving 15 bases between them. For the CDR3, the DNA is TGTGCCAGCAGCTTAGGCGGGGCCAGAAGTTACGAGCAGTACTTC. Amino acid sequence: CASSLGGARSYEQYF.